The rows below give T cell receptor beta chains drawn from one sample of a study of metastatic and nonmetastatic thyroid tumors. Using MiXCR, TCRdb reanalyzed the PCR reads. The table has approximately 17,000 clones, around 30% seen once. Sequencing was carried out using tumor tissue. These receptors all stem from a female donor with papillary thyroid cancer or a benign thyroid nodule (not recorded which). Some clones in this sample may be carry-over from other donors' samples. Each CDR3 is given with its conserved first and last residue. Fields, in order: CDR3 length, clone size, V gene, J gene, D gene, CDR3 DNA, CDR3 protein. The D gene is left open where the match is weak. The size entry is marked missing in some rows and otherwise reads once, few, many or a size class.

cdr3_length: 16; clone_size: many; v_call: TRBV5-1; j_call: TRBJ1-2; d_call: NA; cdr3_nt: TGCGCCAGCAGCTTATCAGGGGAAAGCGCTTCCTATGGCTACACCTTC; cdr3_aa: CASSLSGESASYGYTF
cdr3_length: 12; clone_size: NA; v_call: TRBV2; j_call: TRBJ2-7; d_call: NA; cdr3_nt: TGTGCCAGCACCTCGGGGTGGTGGGAGCAGTACTTC; cdr3_aa: CASTSGWWEQYF
cdr3_length: 15; clone_size: few; v_call: TRBV6-5; j_call: TRBJ1-2; d_call: NA; cdr3_nt: TGTGCCAGCAGTTACTCAGCGGGTGCCACATATCGCTACACCTTC; cdr3_aa: CASSYSAGATYRYTF
cdr3_length: 15; clone_size: NA; v_call: TRBV20-1; j_call: TRBJ1-2; d_call: TRBD1; cdr3_nt: TGCAGTGCTCGAAAGGGTGGGACAGAGATCTATGGCTACACCTTC; cdr3_aa: CSARKGGTEIYGYTF
cdr3_length: 14; clone_size: NA; v_call: TRBV5-1; j_call: TRBJ2-2; d_call: NA; cdr3_nt: TGCGCCAGCAGCAGGGACTCGGGGACCGGGGAGCTGTTTTTT; cdr3_aa: CASSRDSGTGELFF
cdr3_length: 16; clone_size: NA; v_call: TRBV11-2; j_call: TRBJ2-2; d_call: NA; cdr3_nt: TGTGCCAGCAGCTCCAGTGGCAGGCGGAACACCGTGGAGCTGTTTTTT; cdr3_aa: CASSSSGRRNTVELFF
cdr3_length: 17; clone_size: NA; v_call: TRBV2; j_call: TRBJ1-2; d_call: NA; cdr3_nt: TGTGCCAGCAGTGAAGGGACCGGGACATCGAATTTTTATGGCTACACCTTC; cdr3_aa: CASSEGTGTSNFYGYTF
cdr3_length: 15; clone_size: NA; v_call: TRBV11-3; j_call: TRBJ2-3; d_call: NA; cdr3_nt: TGTGCCAACAGCTTAGATGGTGCGGTCACATATACGCAGTATTTT; cdr3_aa: CANSLDGAVTYTQYF
cdr3_length: 14; clone_size: NA; v_call: TRBV7-2; j_call: TRBJ2-7; d_call: TRBD1; cdr3_nt: TGTGCCAGCAGCTCACAGGGGGCGTCTTACGAGCAGTACTTC; cdr3_aa: CASSSQGASYEQYF
cdr3_length: 16; clone_size: NA; v_call: TRBV15; j_call: TRBJ2-2; d_call: NA; cdr3_nt: TGTGCCACCAGCAGGCCGGGACACTTAAACACCGGGGAGCTGTTTTTT; cdr3_aa: CATSRPGHLNTGELFF